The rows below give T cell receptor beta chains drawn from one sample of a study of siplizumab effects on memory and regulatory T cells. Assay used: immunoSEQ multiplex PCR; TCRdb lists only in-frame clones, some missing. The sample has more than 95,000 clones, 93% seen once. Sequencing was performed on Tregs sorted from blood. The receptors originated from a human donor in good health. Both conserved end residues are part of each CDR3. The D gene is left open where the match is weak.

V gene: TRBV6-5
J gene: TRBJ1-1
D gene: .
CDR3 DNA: TGTGCCAGCAGAAGAGCCCAGGACCTGAACACTGAAGCTTTCTTT
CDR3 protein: CASRRAQDLNTEAFF

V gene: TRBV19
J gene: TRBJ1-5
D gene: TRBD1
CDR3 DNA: TGTGCCAGTAGACGCACAGGGGGAAACAATCAGCCCCAGCATTTT
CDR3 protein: CASRRTGGNNQPQHF

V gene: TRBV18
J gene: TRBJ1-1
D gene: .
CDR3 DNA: TGTGCCAGCTCGTGGATGAACACTGAAGCTTTCTTT
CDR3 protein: CASSWMNTEAFF

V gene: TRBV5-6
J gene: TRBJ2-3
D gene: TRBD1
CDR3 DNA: TGTGCCAGCAGCAAGACAGGGGGAACAGATACGCAGTATTTT
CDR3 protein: CASSKTGGTDTQYF

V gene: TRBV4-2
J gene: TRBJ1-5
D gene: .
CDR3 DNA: TGTGCCAGCAGCGGCGGGGTTAGTAGTGATCAGCCCCAGCATTTT
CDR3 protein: CASSGGVSSDQPQHF

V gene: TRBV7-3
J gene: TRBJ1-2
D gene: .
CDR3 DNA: TGTGCCAGCAGCTTAATTCCCCACAGGGACGTTAGCTATGGCTACACCTTC
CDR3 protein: CASSLIPHRDVSYGYTF

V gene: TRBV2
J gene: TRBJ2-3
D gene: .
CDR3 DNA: TGTGCCAGCAGTGATGGGGCAGATACGCAGTATTTT
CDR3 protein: CASSDGADTQYF

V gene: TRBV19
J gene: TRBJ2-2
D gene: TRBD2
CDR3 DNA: TGTGCCAGTAGTATCTATGGACTAGGACCCGGGGAGCTGTTTTTT
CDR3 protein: CASSIYGLGPGELFF

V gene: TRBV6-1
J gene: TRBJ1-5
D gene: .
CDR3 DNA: TGTGCCAGCAGTAGGCGGGCGTGGGAGCCCCAGCATTTT
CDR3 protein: CASSRRAWEPQHF

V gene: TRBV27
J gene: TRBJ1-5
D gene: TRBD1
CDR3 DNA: TGTGCCAGCAGTCCCGACAGGGGCAATCAGCCCCAGCATTTT
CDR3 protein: CASSPDRGNQPQHF

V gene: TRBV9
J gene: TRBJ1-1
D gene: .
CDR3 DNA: TGTGCCAGCAGCGTAGATTGGACAATGAACACTGAAGCTTTCTTT
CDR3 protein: CASSVDWTMNTEAFF

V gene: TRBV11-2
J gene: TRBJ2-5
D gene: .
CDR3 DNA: TGTGCCAGCAGCCCTACGGTTGAGACCCAGTACTTC
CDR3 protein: CASSPTVETQYF

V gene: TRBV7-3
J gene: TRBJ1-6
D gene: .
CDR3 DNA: TGTGCCAGCAGCTTAATGTCAGGGGTGCATTCACCCCTCCACTTT
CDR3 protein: CASSLMSGVHSPLHF

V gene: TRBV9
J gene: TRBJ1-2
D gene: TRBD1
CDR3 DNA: TGTGCCAGCAGCCCTACATGGAGGGGGCTTTACTATGGCTACACCTTC
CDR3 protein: CASSPTWRGLYYGYTF

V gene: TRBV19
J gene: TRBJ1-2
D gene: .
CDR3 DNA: TGTGCCAGTTTGACGGTGAACTATGGCTACACCTTC
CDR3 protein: CASLTVNYGYTF

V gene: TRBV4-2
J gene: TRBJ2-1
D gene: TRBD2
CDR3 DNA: TGTGCCAGCAGCCAAGCGGTACGACTAGCCCATGAGCAGTTCTTC
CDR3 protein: CASSQAVRLAHEQFF

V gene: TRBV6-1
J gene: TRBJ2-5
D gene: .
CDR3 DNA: TGTGCCAGCAGTGAGGGGGGCAGACAAGAGACCCAGTACTTC
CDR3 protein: CASSEGGRQETQYF

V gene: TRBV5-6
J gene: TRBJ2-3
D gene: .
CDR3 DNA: TGTGCCAGCAGACTAGCCCCCGGCACAGATACGCAGTATTTT
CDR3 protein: CASRLAPGTDTQYF

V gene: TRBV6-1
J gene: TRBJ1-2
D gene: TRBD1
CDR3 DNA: TGTGCCAGCAGTGAACAGGACAGGGCTGGCTATGGCTACACCTTC
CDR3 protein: CASSEQDRAGYGYTF

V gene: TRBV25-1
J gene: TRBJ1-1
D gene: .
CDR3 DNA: TGTGTTACCAGGGCAGGGAACACTGAAGCTTTCTTT
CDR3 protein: CVTRAGNTEAFF

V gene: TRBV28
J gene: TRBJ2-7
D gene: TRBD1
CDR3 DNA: TGTGCCAGCAGTTCTACAGGGGCTCCCTACGAGCAGTACTTC
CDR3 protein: CASSSTGAPYEQYF